These T cell receptor beta chains were read from a single sample in a study of blood T cell repertoires in COVID-19. Data came from immunoSEQ multiplex PCR; TCRdb stores just in-frame clones and leaves some out. The profile shows approximately 330,000 clones, just under 90% of them singletons. Material: PBMCs or T cells enriched from blood (not recorded which). These receptors were obtained from a woman aged 30 to 39 who had recovered from COVID-19. CDR3s include the opening cysteine and the closing phenylalanine or tryptophan. D genes are given only for firm matches. Rows may omit the clone size; those that give it use once, few, many or a size class.

TRBV13,TRBD2,-,TRBJ2-1,CASSSLSWGGEQFF,TGTGCCAGCAGCTCCTTGAGTTGGGGGGGTGAGCAGTTCTTC
TRBV7-9,TRBD1,-,TRBJ1-4,CASSLVERQGAEKLFF,TGTGCCAGCAGCTTAGTAGAACGGCAGGGGGCTGAAAAACTGTTTTTT
TRBV11-3,-,-,TRBJ2-7,CASSCRLPSYEQYF,TGTGCCAGCAGCTGCCGTCTACCCTCCTACGAGCAGTACTTC
TRBV19,-,-,TRBJ1-3,CAIPCPGPSGNTIYF,TGTGCCATCCCTTGCCCAGGGCCCTCTGGAAACACCATATATTTT
TRBV27,-,-,TRBJ1-2,CASSLGGLNYGYTF,TGTGCCAGCAGTTTGGGGGGGCTTAACTATGGCTACACCTTC
TRBV18,TRBD2,-,TRBJ2-1,CASSPGLAGGFRNEQFF,TGTGCCAGCTCACCGGGACTAGCGGGAGGCTTTCGAAATGAGCAGTTCTTC
TRBV4-1,TRBD1,once,TRBJ1-3,CASSPGRTGIIGNTIYF,TGCGCCAGCAGCCCAGGCCGGACAGGGATCATAGGAAACACCATATATTTT
TRBV30,-,-,TRBJ1-1,CAWMAVGANTEAFF,TGTGCCTGGATGGCCGTGGGGGCGAACACTGAAGCTTTCTTT
TRBV23-1,TRBD2,few,TRBJ2-1,CASSQSGGSSGRDLSYNEQFF,TGCGCCAGCAGTCAATCGGGCGGGAGTAGCGGGAGAGACCTCTCCTACAATGAGCAGTTCTTC
TRBV27,TRBD1,-,TRBJ1-5,CASALGTGGVGGGQPQHF,TGTGCCAGCGCCCTCGGGACAGGGGGCGTTGGGGGAGGTCAGCCCCAGCATTTT
TRBV18,-,-,TRBJ2-3,CASSTVGMVGTDTQYF,TGTGCCAGCTCAACGGTCGGGATGGTGGGGACAGATACGCAGTATTTT
TRBV19,TRBD2,-,TRBJ2-1,CASSPSSGTGIREQFF,TGTGCCAGTAGCCCTTCTAGCGGGACCGGGATCCGTGAGCAGTTCTTC
TRBV27,-,-,TRBJ2-1,CASGGGYNEQFF,TGTGCCAGCGGGGGCGGGTACAATGAGCAGTTCTTC
TRBV12-5,-,-,TRBJ2-6,CASGLVPGQSLSGANVLTF,TGTGCTAGTGGTTTGGTTCCGGGTCAGAGCCTCTCTGGGGCCAACGTCCTGACTTTC
TRBV18,-,-,TRBJ1-2,CASSTDSNYGYTF,TGTGCCAGCTCAACCGACAGTAACTATGGCTACACCTTC
TRBV18,-,-,TRBJ1-2,CASSPTGYLSRLDGYTF,TGTGCCAGCTCACCTACAGGGTATCTAAGCCGATTGGATGGCTACACCTTC
TRBV28,-,-,TRBJ1-5,CASTSRGYSNQPQHF,TGTGCCAGCACCTCAAGGGGATATAGCAATCAGCCCCAGCATTTT
TRBV6-5,-,-,TRBJ1-4,CASSTGATNEKLFF,TGTGCCAGCAGTACGGGAGCAACTAATGAAAAACTGTTTTTT
TRBV6-5,-,-,TRBJ1-3,CASSYGPGNTIYF,TGTGCCAGCAGTTACGGGCCAGGAAACACCATATATTTT
TRBV7-9,TRBD2,-,TRBJ2-3,CASSLSGSGRVYF,TGTGCCAGCAGCTTAAGCGGGAGTGGTCGGGTTTATTTT
TRBV18,-,-,TRBJ1-1,CASRGGQRGTEAFF,TGTGCCTCACGGGGGGGGCAACGGGGCACTGAAGCTTTCTTT
TRBV5-1,TRBD1,-,TRBJ1-2,CASSLATGGSGYGYTF,TGCGCCAGCAGCTTGGCCACAGGGGGCTCCGGCTATGGCTACACCTTC
TRBV5-1,TRBD1,-,TRBJ2-3,CASSWTGASGDTQYF,TGCGCCAGCAGCTGGACAGGGGCGTCTGGGGATACGCAGTATTTT
TRBV7-3,TRBD1,-,TRBJ2-2,CASGTGSRAGELFF,TGTGCCAGCGGGACAGGGAGTCGAGCCGGGGAGCTGTTTTTT
TRBV5-6,-,-,TRBJ1-2,CASSFIPQNYGYTF,TGTGCCAGCAGCTTTATCCCCCAGAACTATGGCTACACCTTC
TRBV5-1,TRBD2,-,TRBJ2-7,CASNRLAGGSYEQYF,TGCGCCAGCAACCGATTAGCGGGAGGGTCCTACGAGCAGTACTTC
TRBV25-1,TRBD2,-,TRBJ2-7,CASSGGTSGFSYEQYF,TGTGCCAGCAGCGGTGGGACTAGCGGGTTCTCCTACGAGCAGTACTTC
TRBV29-1,TRBD1,-,TRBJ2-7,CSVGQGYPPYEQYF,TGCAGCGTGGGACAGGGGTACCCTCCCTACGAGCAGTACTTC
TRBV3-1/TRBV3-2,TRBD2,-,TRBJ2-1,CASSQVITAGGRYNEQFF,TGTGCCAGCAGCCAAGTAATAACGGCGGGAGGTCGATACAATGAGCAGTTCTTC
TRBV19,TRBD1,-,TRBJ2-7,CASSAQGAKAYEQYF,TGTGCCAGTAGTGCCCAGGGGGCTAAAGCCTACGAGCAGTACTTC
TRBV6-5,-,-,TRBJ1-2,CASILTQGYGYTF,TGTGCCAGCATTTTAACTCAGGGCTATGGCTACACCTTC
TRBV11-2,-,-,TRBJ1-1,CASSFSGGGGTEAFF,TGTGCCAGCAGCTTTAGCGGGGGCGGGGGAACTGAAGCTTTCTTT
TRBV28,-,-,TRBJ1-4,CASSLRAGGEKLFF,TGTGCCAGCAGCCTAAGGGCGGGTGGGGAAAAACTGTTTTTT
TRBV19,-,-,TRBJ2-2,CATRDFSTGELFF,TGTGCCACTCGGGACTTCAGCACCGGGGAGCTGTTTTTT
TRBV11-2,-,-,TRBJ2-7,CASRFATGWSEQYF,TGTGCCAGCAGGTTCGCGACAGGTTGGTCCGAGCAGTACTTC
TRBV18,TRBD1,-,TRBJ2-2,CASSPSGTGLIGELFF,TGTGCCAGCTCACCTTCCGGGACAGGGTTGATCGGGGAGCTGTTTTTT
TRBV20-1,TRBD1,-,TRBJ1-5,CSASQGTVYNQPQHF,TGCAGTGCTAGTCAAGGGACAGTCTACAATCAGCCCCAGCATTTT
TRBV9,TRBD1,few,TRBJ1-1,CASSPQTGATDMNTEAFF,TGTGCCAGCAGCCCCCAGACAGGGGCGACCGATATGAACACTGAAGCTTTCTTT
TRBV19,-,once,TRBJ1-3,CASQTNSGNTIYF,TGTGCCAGCCAAACAAACTCTGGAAACACCATATATTTT
TRBV5-1,TRBD2,-,TRBJ2-1,CASSPSGLALYNEQFF,TGCGCCAGCAGCCCCTCGGGACTAGCTCTGTACAATGAGCAGTTCTTC
TRBV5-1,-,-,TRBJ2-7,CASSWTGTPSYEQYF,TGCGCCAGCAGCTGGACCGGGACTCCTTCCTACGAGCAGTACTTC
TRBV28,TRBD2,-,TRBJ2-7,CASSWGGLAGAYEQYF,TGTGCCAGCAGCTGGGGAGGACTAGCGGGAGCCTACGAGCAGTACTTC
TRBV9,TRBD2,-,TRBJ2-1,CASSTQTSGRAVGNEQFF,TGTGCCAGCAGCACACAGACTAGCGGGAGGGCCGTAGGGAATGAGCAGTTCTTC
TRBV5-8,-,-,TRBJ2-5,CASSLVGSQETQYF,TGTGCCAGCAGCTTGGTTGGCAGTCAAGAGACCCAGTACTTC
TRBV5-1,-,-,TRBJ2-5,CASSLAGLRGQETQYF,TGCGCCAGCAGCTTGGCCGGTTTGCGGGGACAAGAGACCCAGTACTTC
TRBV29-1,-,-,TRBJ2-5,CSANRGQETQYF,TGCAGCGCCAACCGGGGCCAAGAGACCCAGTACTTC
TRBV4-2,TRBD2,once,TRBJ2-3,CASSLLILAGAPDTQYF,TGTGCCAGCAGCCTACTTATTCTAGCGGGAGCTCCAGATACGCAGTATTTT
TRBV5-8,-,-,TRBJ2-5,CASSLLQETQYF,TGTGCCAGCAGCTTACTACAAGAGACCCAGTACTTC